This T cell receptor (beta chain) is drawn from a study of human T cells and chemical hapten exposure (dated by TCRdb to the early 2020s). With respect to the entire study: For sensitization, 2% DPC in acetone was applied to a 2 cm by 2 cm area of upper inner arm skin. Patients additionally received weekly therapeutic DPC doses to the scalp throughout the roughly 25-week study period. Patch testing was done on the upper back using Finn chambers containing 0.01% DPC, and results were scored after 6 days according to International Contact Dermatitis Research Group standards. Alopecia areata with under or over 50% scalp involvement, alopecia totalis and alopecia universalis were represented in the patient cohort, which was mostly female. Libraries were pooled for sequencing, and per-sample TCR yields varied mainly because of small differences in library volumes within the pool. The study tracked peripheral blood TCR repertoire changes in vivo during primary and secondary sensitization to the hapten diphenylcyclopropenone (DPC) in alopecia patients. Blood was sampled from patients pre-sensitization (week 0) and at 2, 6 and about 24 weeks after DPC sensitization. For TCR sequencing, blood came from 25 to 35 alopecia patients at anywhere from one to four time points (pre-sensitization, 2, 6 and 24 weeks). What the authors observed across the whole study: After repeated subsampling, the strength of the expansion versus patch-test correlation and the threshold at which it became significant changed. A positive correlation was found between the number of PT1 expanded TCRs and patch test score, with significance reached at thresholds 8, 16 and 32 but not 4. Significantly more large CDR3 similarity clusters were formed by expanded TCRs than by pre-sensitization or healthy control sets, consistent with antigen-driven responses. DPC sensitization did not change the number of TCRs with a frequency above 1 in 1000, and there was no evidence of changes in global repertoire structure. All patients had alopecia, a presumed autoimmune disease, so their immune response might differ from that of healthy individuals.

This specimen's time point label, per the study, means: patch test 3, about 24 weeks after DPC sensitization. The sample's treatment or condition label is to be understood as: therapeutic diphenylcyclopropenone sensitization with weekly scalp DPC. At each patch-test visit, blood was drawn before the patch test was applied. Patients were considered eligible if aged 18 to 70, diagnosed with alopecia and deemed suitable for DPC therapy, and patients were excluded if pregnant. Total RNA was extracted from unfractionated whole blood that had been collected in Tempus Blood RNA tubes. Library creation used RACE. The data were produced on a NextSeq 500. During library preparation, unique molecular identifiers were attached to individual cDNA molecules so that TCRs could be counted quantitatively and reproducibly. Both TCR alpha and TCR beta chains were sequenced from each blood RNA sample. The study's processing was this. A median of approximately 96,000 TCRs per sample was observed, with a range of roughly 23,224 to 750,000. The Decombinator software suite was used to annotate the V, J and CDR3 of the TCR reads. Every sample was subsampled to the same number of TCRs (28,000) for the PS versus PT1 abundance plots. TCRs were defined as expanded if absent before sensitization and observed at least eight times at the 2-week time point. TCRdb reprocessing: public reads trimmed at Q25 with fastp, clones called with MiXCR, in-frame beta chains kept. Each CDR3 protein gets just one entry, which takes the most common genes and DNA from the rows behind it. The V and J calls shown here were made by TCRdb, not taken from the authors' results. The sample table records 130,000 or so distinct CDR3 sequences; 10% to 12% of these occur just once. About 2.4% of the sample is taken by the ten largest.

This clonotype was observed many times. The antigen it recognizes is unknown. Nothing much larger sits one base from this clone, and base qualities are not available. This sequence was found in a woman in her forties or fifties with alopecia areata. Some clones in this sample may be carry-over from other donors' samples. The source material was whole blood, sampled in connection with sensitization to the hapten diphenylcyclopropenone (DPC).

The bases are TGTGCCAGCAGTTATGGGCCGATCCCATCCTACGAGCAGTACTTC. Its protein is CASSYGPIPSYEQYF. The V and J genes are TRBV6-2 or TRBV6-3 and TRBJ2-7; the D gene identity is not certain. Spanning cysteine to phenylalanine, the CDR3 consists of 15 amino acids. Only the CDR3 part of the read is kept: 45 bases, read in frame from the first base. Trimming removed 3 bases from V and 1 base from J, leaving 13 bases between the germline ends. From the germline V gene, CDR1 is MNHEY and CDR2 is SVGEGT.